These T cell receptor beta chains were read from a single sample in a study of somatic mutations in cytotoxic T cells in rheumatoid arthritis. Using immunoSEQ multiplex PCR, the repertoire was profiled, and TCRdb retains in-frame clones only, with some absent. The table shows 15,000 to 20,000 clones, with approximately 80% occurring only once. Sequenced material: CD8+ T cells sorted from blood. The receptors stem from an adult with rheumatoid arthritis. Each CDR3 is given with its conserved first and last residue. Fields, in order: CDR3 DNA, CDR3 protein, clone size, J gene, V gene, D gene. D genes are given only for firm matches. Size values are once, few and many counts, or a class for expanded clones, and some rows have none.

TGTGCCAGCAGCTCCACGGACAGAATCTATGGCTACACCTTC	CASSSTDRIYGYTF	-	TRBJ1-2	TRBV13	-
TGTGCCAGCAGGGCTCCTAATGAAAAACTGTTTTTT	CASRAPNEKLFF	-	TRBJ1-4	TRBV27	-
TGTGCCAGCAGCACAGACTCAGGGAATGAAAAACTGTTTTTT	CASSTDSGNEKLFF	-	TRBJ1-4	TRBV7-6	-
TGTGCCTGGAACCTCGGACTAAAAGGGACAGGGGGCAGGGGGAACACTGAAGCTTTCTTT	CAWNLGLKGTGGRGNTEAFF	-	TRBJ1-1	TRBV30	TRBD1
TGTGCCAGCTCACCCCGTGGAGGGGGTGACACAGATACGCAGTATTTT	CASSPRGGGDTDTQYF	-	TRBJ2-3	TRBV18	-
TGCGCCAGCAGTGAGGCTGGAGGTTACGGCAATCAGCCCCAGCATTTT	CASSEAGGYGNQPQHF	-	TRBJ1-5	TRBV10-2	-
TGTGCCAGCAGCTTTTTGCGGGACAGGGGGCTCGGTGAGCAGTTCTTC	CASSFLRDRGLGEQFF	-	TRBJ2-1	TRBV11-3	TRBD1
TGTGCCAGCAGTCCCCCCGGGGGGAGTCCTCCCACAGATACGCAGTATTTT	CASSPPGGSPPTDTQYF	-	TRBJ2-3	TRBV27	TRBD2
TGTGCCAGCAGCGCGTTAACTGGCTACACCTTC	CASSALTGYTF	once	TRBJ1-2	TRBV9	-
TGTGCCAGCAAACTAGCGGGAGGATCCAATGAGCAGTTCTTC	CASKLAGGSNEQFF	-	TRBJ2-1	TRBV11-3	TRBD2
TGTGCCAGCTCCTTGACATCGGACTCCTACGAGCAGTACTTC	CASSLTSDSYEQYF	-	TRBJ2-7	TRBV5-8	-
TGCAGCGTTACGGACGGGGTTAACTACGATGGGCAGTACTTC	CSVTDGVNYDGQYF	-	TRBJ2-7	TRBV29-1	-
TGTTCCGCGTCCGGGACAGGAGAGACCCAGTACTTC	CSASGTGETQYF	few	TRBJ2-5	TRBV27	TRBD1
TGTGCCAGCAGTGAAGGGACCAACAATGAGCAGTTCTTC	CASSEGTNNEQFF	-	TRBJ2-1	TRBV6-4	-
TGTGCCAGCAGGTTGGAGGCCGCGGGCAATCAGCCCCAGCATTTT	CASRLEAAGNQPQHF	-	TRBJ1-5	TRBV28	-
TGTGCCAGCAGCACAGGACCTCTCTACGAGCAGTACTTC	CASSTGPLYEQYF	-	TRBJ2-7	TRBV6-5	-
TGTGCCACCAGCAGAGAGGTTGGGAGCCATGAGCAGTTCTTC	CATSREVGSHEQFF	-	TRBJ2-1	TRBV15	-
TGTGCCAGCAGTGCAATGATTCCGGGGCGACAAATCTACAATGAGCAGTTCTTC	CASSAMIPGRQIYNEQFF	-	TRBJ2-1	TRBV6-4	-
TGTGCCAGCAGCTTCGGGACAGGGGCCTACGAGCAGTACTTC	CASSFGTGAYEQYF	-	TRBJ2-7	TRBV5-5	TRBD1
TGTGCCAGCTCACCAGGTACGCTTGTCACGGATGGCTACACCTTC	CASSPGTLVTDGYTF	-	TRBJ1-2	TRBV18	-
TGTGCCAGCAGCCCCGGCACCGGGGAGCTGTTTTTT	CASSPGTGELFF	-	TRBJ2-2	TRBV5-6	-
TGTGCCAGCTCACCCGGACAGGTCGTTAATGAAAAACTGTTTTTT	CASSPGQVVNEKLFF	-	TRBJ1-4	TRBV18	TRBD1
TGTGCCAGCAGCTTATGGGTATCCTACAATGAGCAGTTCTTC	CASSLWVSYNEQFF	-	TRBJ2-1	TRBV11-3	-
TGTGCCAGCAGCTTACCAGGGGCGGGGCAGCCCCAGCATTTT	CASSLPGAGQPQHF	few	TRBJ1-5	TRBV7-9	-
TGTGCCAGCAATACGAGGACAGGGAGGATCACAGATACGCAGTATTTT	CASNTRTGRITDTQYF	-	TRBJ2-3	TRBV2	TRBD1
TGTGCCAGCAGTTTAACGCGGGAGTACACAGATACGCAGTATTTT	CASSLTREYTDTQYF	-	TRBJ2-3	TRBV28	TRBD2
TGTGCCAGCAGCGCGGGACTCGGCTTTTCGGATACGCAGTATTTT	CASSAGLGFSDTQYF	-	TRBJ2-3	TRBV13	-
TGTGCCAGCAGCTTGGAGGGCAGCGGGATGTACGAGCAGTACTTC	CASSLEGSGMYEQYF	-	TRBJ2-7	TRBV5-4	TRBD2
TGTGCCAGCAGCCGCTCGCAAACGACTGAAGCTTTCTTT	CASSRSQTTEAFF	-	TRBJ1-1	TRBV6-6	-
TGTGCCAGCAGTGAAGGGACAGGGGGTTCCTATGGCTACACCTTC	CASSEGTGGSYGYTF	-	TRBJ1-2	TRBV2	TRBD1
TGTGCCAGCAGGGGGACAGGGGTGAGGGAGCAGTACTTC	CASRGTGVREQYF	-	TRBJ2-7	TRBV2	TRBD1
TGTGCCAGCTCAGCGGGAGGGAACAATGAGCAGTTCTTC	CASSAGGNNEQFF	-	TRBJ2-1	TRBV9	TRBD2
TGTGCCAGCAGTCCCGGGGAGACCCAGTACTTC	CASSPGETQYF	-	TRBJ2-5	TRBV6-5	-
TGCGCCAGCAGTGTTTCCTACGAGCAGTACTTC	CASSVSYEQYF	few	TRBJ2-7	TRBV10-2	-
TGTGCCAGCAGCTACCAGCGGGGCGGGATTTACAATGAGCAGTTCTTC	CASSYQRGGIYNEQFF	-	TRBJ2-1	TRBV11-2	TRBD2
TGTGCCAGCAGCGCCGTTTCTGGGGCCAACGTCCTGACTTTC	CASSAVSGANVLTF	-	TRBJ2-6	TRBV7-9	-
TGTGCCGCAGACAGGGACTATGGCTACACCTTC	CAADRDYGYTF	-	TRBJ1-2	TRBV6-1	TRBD1
TGTGCCAGCAGGGTGGGAGCGGGGGAGGCCTACGAGCAGTACTTC	CASRVGAGEAYEQYF	-	TRBJ2-7	TRBV27	TRBD2
TGTGCCAGTAGTATTCGCAGTAATGAGCAGTTCTTC	CASSIRSNEQFF	-	TRBJ2-1	TRBV19	-
TGTGCCAGCAGCTACAGGGGCGGCACTGAAGCTTTCTTT	CASSYRGGTEAFF	-	TRBJ1-1	TRBV5-4	TRBD1
TGTGCCAGCAGCTTAGTCCCCCCCAGCGGTGAGCAGTACTTC	CASSLVPPSGEQYF	-	TRBJ2-7	TRBV7-6	-
TGTGCCAGTAGTGGAGCTAGCGGATCCTACGAGCAGTACTTC	CASSGASGSYEQYF	-	TRBJ2-7	TRBV19	TRBD2
TGTGCCAGCAGTTTAGGAGTTCACTACGAGCAGTACTTC	CASSLGVHYEQYF	-	TRBJ2-7	TRBV27	-
TGTGCCAGCAGTGCGCTAGGACAGCCCCAAGAGACCCAGTACTTC	CASSALGQPQETQYF	-	TRBJ2-5	TRBV6-1	-
TGTGCCAGCAGCCCCCGACCGTGGGTAGAACACATATCCAACAATGGCGGGGAGCTGTTTTTT	CASSPRPWVEHISNNGGELFF	-	TRBJ2-2	TRBV9	-
TGTGCCAGCAGCTTAACGACAGGGAGGACTGAAGCTTTCTTT	CASSLTTGRTEAFF	-	TRBJ1-1	TRBV7-9	TRBD1
TGTGCCAGCAGTTTATCGATAATAGGGCTAGCGGGGCTCACCGGGGAGCTGTTTTTT	CASSLSIIGLAGLTGELFF	-	TRBJ2-2	TRBV27	TRBD2
TGTGCCAGCACACGCCAAACAGGGTGGAACACTGAAGCTTTCTTT	CASTRQTGWNTEAFF	-	TRBJ1-1	TRBV6-6	-
TGTGCCAGCAGCTTGGGCACTCCGGGGGGCTCTCACAATGAGCAGTTCTTC	CASSLGTPGGSHNEQFF	-	TRBJ2-1	TRBV5-6	-
TGTGCCAGTAGTATTGTGGGAGGGGTCTACGAGCAGTACTTC	CASSIVGGVYEQYF	-	TRBJ2-7	TRBV19	TRBD2
TGTGCTAGTGGTCGTGACTATGAGCAGTTCTTC	CASGRDYEQFF	once	TRBJ2-1	TRBV12-5	-
TGTGCCAGTAGTATTTCGGGAAGCGTGGGGGAGACCCAGTACTTC	CASSISGSVGETQYF	-	TRBJ2-5	TRBV19	-
TGTGCCAGCAGCTTGCCGGTCGAGGGGGCCGGCGAGCAGTACTTC	CASSLPVEGAGEQYF	-	TRBJ2-7	TRBV5-6	TRBD1
TGTGCCAGCAGCTTGCTAGGCACTGAAGCTTTCTTT	CASSLLGTEAFF	-	TRBJ1-1	TRBV5-6	-
TGTGCCAGCAGTTTAGGCCCCCCCGTTTTACCCAACGAGCAGTACTTC	CASSLGPPVLPNEQYF	-	TRBJ2-7	TRBV27	-
TGTGCCAGCAGTCGGGGGGAGTACACTGAAGCTTTCTTT	CASSRGEYTEAFF	few	TRBJ1-1	TRBV28	-
TGTGCCAGTAGTACTCACACAGGGTCTGGCGAGCAGTACTTC	CASSTHTGSGEQYF	few	TRBJ2-7	TRBV19	-